Listed here is a single TCR beta chain. Its antigen is not known. These data come from a study of T cell responses to AZD1222 COVID-19 vaccine. Study observations and caveats: Without day 14 samples, only post-peak T cell repertoires were studied.

TCRdb keeps only in-frame clones here, not all; method: immunoSEQ multiplex PCR. The sample contains approximately 50,000 clones, about 74% of which appear only once. This material consisted of peripheral blood, taken on day 0 of AZD1222 vaccination. The receptor was isolated from an adult in good health.

CDR3 region: CASSPTGSRSYEQYV. CDR3 DNA: TGCGCCAGCAGTCCGACAGGTTCCCGCAGCTACGAGCAGTACGTC. The chain has TRBV4-1 and TRBJ2-7, with a tentative D call TRBD1 (6 bases). Trimming shortened V by 6 bases and J by 3 bases, and 18 bases separated the two germline ends. Germline-derived CDR1 and CDR2 are MGHRA and YSYEKL. The CDR3 spans 15 residues.